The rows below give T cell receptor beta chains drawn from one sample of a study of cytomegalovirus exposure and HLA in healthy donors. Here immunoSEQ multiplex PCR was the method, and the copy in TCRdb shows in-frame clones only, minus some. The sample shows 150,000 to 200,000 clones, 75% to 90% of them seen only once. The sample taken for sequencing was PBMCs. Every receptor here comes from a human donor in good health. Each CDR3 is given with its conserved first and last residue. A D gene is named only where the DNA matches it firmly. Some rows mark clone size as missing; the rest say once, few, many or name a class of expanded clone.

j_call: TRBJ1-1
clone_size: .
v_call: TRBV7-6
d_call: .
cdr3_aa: CASSYNGHRAFF
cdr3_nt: TGTGCCAGCAGCTATAACGGACATCGGGCTTTCTTT

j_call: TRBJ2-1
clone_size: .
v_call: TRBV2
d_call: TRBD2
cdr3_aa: CASSDEGLGSYNEQFF
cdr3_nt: TGTGCCAGCAGTGATGAGGGACTAGGCTCCTACAATGAGCAGTTCTTC

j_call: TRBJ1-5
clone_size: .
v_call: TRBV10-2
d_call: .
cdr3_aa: CASTGGQGRSNQPQHF
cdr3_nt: TGCGCCAGCACGGGGGGTCAGGGAAGGAGCAATCAGCCCCAGCATTTT

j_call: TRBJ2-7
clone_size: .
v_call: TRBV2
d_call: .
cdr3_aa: CASSQMYEQYF
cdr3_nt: TGTGCCAGCAGTCAGATGTACGAGCAGTACTTC

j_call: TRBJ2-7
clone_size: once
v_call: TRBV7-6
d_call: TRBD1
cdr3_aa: CASSPRAGGASYEQYF
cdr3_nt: TGTGCCAGCAGCCCCCGGGCAGGGGGCGCATCCTACGAGCAGTACTTC

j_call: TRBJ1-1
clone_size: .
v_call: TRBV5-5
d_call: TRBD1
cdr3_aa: CASSLPGQGHIGTEAFF
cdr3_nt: TGTGCCAGCAGCCTTCCGGGACAGGGGCATATCGGCACTGAAGCTTTCTTT

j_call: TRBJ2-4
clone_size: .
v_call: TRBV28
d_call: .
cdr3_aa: CASSLGAGDLLQYF
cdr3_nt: TGTGCCAGCAGTTTGGGGGCAGGGGATTTACTTCAGTACTTC

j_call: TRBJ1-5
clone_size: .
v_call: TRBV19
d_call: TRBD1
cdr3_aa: CASSMPGTGARNQPQHF
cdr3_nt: TGTGCCAGTAGTATGCCCGGGACAGGGGCCCGCAATCAGCCCCAGCATTTT

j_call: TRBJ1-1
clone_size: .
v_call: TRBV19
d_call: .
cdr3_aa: CASSKESRELNTEAFF
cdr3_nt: TGTGCCAGTAGCAAGGAATCCCGGGAGTTGAACACTGAAGCTTTCTTT

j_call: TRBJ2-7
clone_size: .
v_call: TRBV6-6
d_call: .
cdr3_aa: CASREAYEQYF
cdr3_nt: TGTGCCAGCAGGGAGGCTTACGAGCAGTACTTC

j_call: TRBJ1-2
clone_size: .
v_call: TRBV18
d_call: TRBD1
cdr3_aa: CASSQGTGYGYTF
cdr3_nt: TGTGCCAGTTCCCAAGGGACAGGCTATGGCTACACCTTC

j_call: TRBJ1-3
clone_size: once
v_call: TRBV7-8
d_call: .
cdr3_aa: CASLLVPSGDGNTIYF
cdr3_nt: TGTGCCAGCCTACTAGTTCCCTCGGGCGATGGAAACACCATATATTTT

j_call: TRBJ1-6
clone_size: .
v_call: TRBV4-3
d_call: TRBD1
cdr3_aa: CASSLWTGDLSPLHF
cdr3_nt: TGCGCCAGCAGCCTCTGGACAGGGGACCTTTCACCCCTCCACTTT

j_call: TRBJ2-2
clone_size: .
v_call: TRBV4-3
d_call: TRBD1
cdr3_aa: CASSQVRAGGGTGELFF
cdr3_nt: TGCGCCAGCAGCCAAGTTCGAGCAGGGGGCGGCACCGGGGAGCTGTTTTTT

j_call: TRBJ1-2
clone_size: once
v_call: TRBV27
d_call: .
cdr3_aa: CASSVEANYGYTF
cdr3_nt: TGTGCCAGCTCTGTAGAGGCTAACTATGGCTACACCTTC

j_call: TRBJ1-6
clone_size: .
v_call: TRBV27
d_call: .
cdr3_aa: CASSALPTSSYNSPLHF
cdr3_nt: TGTGCCAGCAGCGCCCTACCTACTAGCTCCTATAATTCACCCCTCCACTTT

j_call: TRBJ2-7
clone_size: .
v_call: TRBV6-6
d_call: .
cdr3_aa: CAIGQQPTYEQYF
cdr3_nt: TGTGCCATCGGACAGCAACCTACCTACGAGCAGTACTTC

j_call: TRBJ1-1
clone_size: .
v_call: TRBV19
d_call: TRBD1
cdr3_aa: CASSKGQGVTEAFF
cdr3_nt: TGTGCCAGTAGCAAGGGACAGGGCGTCACTGAAGCTTTCTTT

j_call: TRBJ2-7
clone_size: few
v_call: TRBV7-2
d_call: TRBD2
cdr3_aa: CASSLDERGGRSF
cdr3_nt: TGTGCCAGCAGCTTAGACGAGCGGGGCGGCCGTTCCTTC

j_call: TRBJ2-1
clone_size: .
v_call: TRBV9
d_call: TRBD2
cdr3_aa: CASSVEPRGGNEQFF
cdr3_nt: TGTGCCAGCAGCGTAGAACCGCGGGGGGGCAATGAGCAGTTCTTC

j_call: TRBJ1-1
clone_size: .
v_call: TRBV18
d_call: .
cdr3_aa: CASSRRATENAEAFF
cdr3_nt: TGTGCCAGCTCCCGTCGGGCGACAGAGAACGCTGAAGCTTTCTTT

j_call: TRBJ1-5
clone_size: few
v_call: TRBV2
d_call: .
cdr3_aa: CASSDGGNQPQHF
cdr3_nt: TGTGCCAGCAGTGACGGAGGGAATCAGCCCCAGCATTTT

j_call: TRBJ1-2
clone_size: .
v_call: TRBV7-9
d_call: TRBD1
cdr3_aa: CASSSGTGDYGYTF
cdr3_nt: TGTGCCAGCAGCTCCGGGACAGGGGACTATGGCTACACCTTC

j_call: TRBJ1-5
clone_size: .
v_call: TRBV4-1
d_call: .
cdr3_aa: CASSQGMRQRNQPQHF
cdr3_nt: TGCGCCAGCAGCCAAGGGATGCGGCAGCGAAATCAGCCCCAGCATTTT

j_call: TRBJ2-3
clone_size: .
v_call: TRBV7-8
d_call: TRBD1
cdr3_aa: CASSLGTGPRITDTQYF
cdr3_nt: TGTGCCAGCAGCTTGGGGACAGGGCCCCGAATCACAGATACGCAGTATTTT

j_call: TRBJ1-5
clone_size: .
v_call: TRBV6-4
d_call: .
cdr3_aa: CASSERAYGQPQHF
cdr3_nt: TGTGCCAGCAGTGAGCGGGCCTACGGTCAGCCCCAGCATTTT

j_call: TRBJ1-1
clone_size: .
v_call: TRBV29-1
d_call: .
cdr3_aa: CSVAAGGVAFF
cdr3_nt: TGCAGCGTTGCGGCGGGAGGTGTAGCTTTCTTT

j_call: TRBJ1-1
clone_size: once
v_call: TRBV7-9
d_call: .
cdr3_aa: CASSPTDAEAFF
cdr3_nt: TGTGCCAGCAGCCCGACAGACGCCGAAGCTTTCTTT

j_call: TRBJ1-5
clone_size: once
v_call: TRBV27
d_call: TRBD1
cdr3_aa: CASSRQGGPLRPQHF
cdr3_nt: TGTGCCAGCAGTCGACAGGGGGGCCCATTGAGGCCCCAGCATTTT

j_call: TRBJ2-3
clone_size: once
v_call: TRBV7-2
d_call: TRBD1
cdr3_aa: CASIRDRGDTQYF
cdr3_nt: TGTGCCAGCATCAGGGACAGGGGGGATACGCAGTATTTT

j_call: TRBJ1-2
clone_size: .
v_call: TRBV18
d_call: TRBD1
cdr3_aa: CASSPGQGLDGYTF
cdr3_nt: TGTGCCAGCTCACCAGGACAGGGACTTGATGGCTACACCTTC

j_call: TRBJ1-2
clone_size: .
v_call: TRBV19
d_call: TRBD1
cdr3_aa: CASSPPGQGRVYGYTF
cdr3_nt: TGTGCCAGTAGTCCTCCGGGACAGGGGAGGGTCTATGGCTACACCTTC

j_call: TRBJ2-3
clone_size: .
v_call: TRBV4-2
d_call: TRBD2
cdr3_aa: CASSQIGPSGGDTDTQYF
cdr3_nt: TGTGCCAGCAGCCAAATCGGGCCTAGCGGGGGGGACACAGATACGCAGTATTTT

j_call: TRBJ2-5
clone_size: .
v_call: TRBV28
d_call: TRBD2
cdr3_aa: CASRRTSAETQYF
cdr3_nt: TGTGCCAGCAGAAGGACTAGCGCGGAGACCCAGTACTTC

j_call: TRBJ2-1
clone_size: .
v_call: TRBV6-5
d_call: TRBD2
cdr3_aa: CASSYSGGTEQFF
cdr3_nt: TGTGCCAGCAGTTACTCGGGGGGGACTGAGCAGTTCTTC

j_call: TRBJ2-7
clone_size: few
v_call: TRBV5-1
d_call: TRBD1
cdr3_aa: CASSAGTGSWDEQYF
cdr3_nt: TGCGCCAGCAGCGCCGGGACAGGATCGTGGGACGAGCAGTACTTC

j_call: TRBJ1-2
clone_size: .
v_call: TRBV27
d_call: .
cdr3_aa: CASSLSGGGYGYTF
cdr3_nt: TGTGCCAGCAGTTTATCTGGGGGGGGCTATGGCTACACCTTC

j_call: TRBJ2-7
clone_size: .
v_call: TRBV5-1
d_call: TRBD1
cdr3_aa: CASSQNTGAGYEQYF
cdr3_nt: TGCGCCAGCAGCCAAAATACAGGGGCGGGCTACGAGCAGTACTTC

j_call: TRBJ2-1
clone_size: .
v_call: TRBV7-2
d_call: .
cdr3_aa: CASSYSPWLQNNEQFF
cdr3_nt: TGTGCCAGCAGCTATTCTCCCTGGCTCCAGAACAATGAGCAGTTCTTC

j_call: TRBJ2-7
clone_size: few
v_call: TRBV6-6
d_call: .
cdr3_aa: CAIRQNPDEQYF
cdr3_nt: TGTGCCATCAGACAGAACCCGGACGAGCAGTACTTC

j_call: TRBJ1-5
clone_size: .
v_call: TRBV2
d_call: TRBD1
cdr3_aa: CASSGDRGNNQPQHF
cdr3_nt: TGTGCCAGCAGTGGGGACAGGGGGAACAATCAGCCCCAGCATTTT

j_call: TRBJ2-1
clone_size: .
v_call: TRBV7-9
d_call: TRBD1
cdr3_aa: CASSQTTGVQPRDEQFF
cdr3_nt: TGTGCCAGCAGCCAGACGACAGGGGTACAACCCCGTGATGAGCAGTTCTTC

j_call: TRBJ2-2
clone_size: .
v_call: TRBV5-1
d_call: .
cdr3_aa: CASSLSDGATGELFF
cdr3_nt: TGCGCCAGCAGCTTGAGTGACGGAGCCACCGGGGAGCTGTTTTTT

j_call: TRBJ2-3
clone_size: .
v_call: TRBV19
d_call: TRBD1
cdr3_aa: CASSRTGEDTQYF
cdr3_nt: TGTGCCAGTAGTCGAACAGGGGAAGATACGCAGTATTTT

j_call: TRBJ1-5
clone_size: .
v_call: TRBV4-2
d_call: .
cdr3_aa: CASSQATGVSNQPQHF
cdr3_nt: TGTGCCAGCAGCCAAGCAACAGGAGTTAGCAATCAGCCCCAGCATTTT

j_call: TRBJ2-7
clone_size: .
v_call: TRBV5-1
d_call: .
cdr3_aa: CASRRPGAASSYEQYF
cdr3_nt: TGCGCCAGCAGACGTCCTGGGGCAGCTAGCTCCTACGAGCAGTACTTC

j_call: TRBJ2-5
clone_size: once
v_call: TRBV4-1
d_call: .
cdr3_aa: CASSQGPLNETQYF
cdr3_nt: TGCGCCAGCAGCCAAGGCCCCCTAAATGAGACCCAGTACTTC

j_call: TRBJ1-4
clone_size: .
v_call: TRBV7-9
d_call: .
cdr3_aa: CASSNTRGGTNEKLFF
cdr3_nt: TGTGCCAGCAGCAATACACGGGGAGGAACTAATGAAAAACTGTTTTTT

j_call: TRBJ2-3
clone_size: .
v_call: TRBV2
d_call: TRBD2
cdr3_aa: CASRTPASGESTDTQYF
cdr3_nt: TGTGCCAGCAGGACCCCAGCTAGCGGGGAGAGCACAGATACGCAGTATTTT

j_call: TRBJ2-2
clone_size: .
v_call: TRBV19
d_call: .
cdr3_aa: CASSALNSGEGELFF
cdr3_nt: TGTGCCAGTAGCGCACTCAACTCAGGGGAAGGGGAGCTGTTTTTT

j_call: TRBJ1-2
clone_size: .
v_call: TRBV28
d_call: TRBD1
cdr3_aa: CASSSHQGAMGGYTF
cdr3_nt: TGTGCCAGCAGTTCCCATCAGGGGGCGATGGGGGGCTACACCTTC

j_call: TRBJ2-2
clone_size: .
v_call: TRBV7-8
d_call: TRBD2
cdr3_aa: CASSLLVVAGAETGELFF
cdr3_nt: TGTGCCAGCAGCTTACTCGTCGTAGCGGGGGCCGAAACCGGGGAGCTGTTTTTT

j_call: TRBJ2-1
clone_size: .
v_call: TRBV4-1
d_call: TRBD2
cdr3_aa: CASSQVAGGPSEQFF
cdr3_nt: TGCGCCAGCAGCCAGGTAGCGGGGGGTCCATCTGAGCAGTTCTTC

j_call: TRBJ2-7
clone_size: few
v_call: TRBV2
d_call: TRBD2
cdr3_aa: CASSTETSGSISYEQYF
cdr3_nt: TGTGCCAGCAGTACCGAGACTAGCGGATCTATTTCCTACGAGCAGTACTTC

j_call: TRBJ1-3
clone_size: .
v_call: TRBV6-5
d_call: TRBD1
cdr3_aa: CASSYSTGAGNTIYF
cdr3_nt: TGTGCCAGCAGTTACTCGACAGGGGCCGGAAACACCATATATTTT

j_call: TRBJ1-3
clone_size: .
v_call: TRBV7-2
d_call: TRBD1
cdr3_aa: CASSSDRDADTIYF
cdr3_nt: TGTGCCAGCAGTTCTGACAGGGACGCAGACACCATATATTTT

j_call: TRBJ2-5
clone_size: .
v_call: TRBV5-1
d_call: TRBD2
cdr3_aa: CASSPGTSGGHQETQYF
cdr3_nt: TGCGCCAGCAGCCCCGGGACTAGCGGGGGGCATCAAGAGACCCAGTACTTC